This T cell receptor beta chain appears in the sequencing data of a study of shared clonotypes between healthy human individuals. CDR1 SGHTA and CDR2 FQGTGA come from the germline V gene. The V segment lost 5 bases and the J segment 6 bases; nucleotides outside the gene matches: 8. The CDR3 runs 15 residues. Assay used: immunoSEQ multiplex PCR; TCRdb lists only in-frame clones, some missing. The sample holds about 2.3 million clones, more than 85% seen once. The rearrangement links TRBV7-3 to TRBJ2-4; TRBD2 aligns across 9 bases. Material for sequencing was naive CD4+ T cells from PBMCs. Subset here: CD45RA+ positively selected. The TCR originated in a man younger than 30 in good health. Some clones in this sample may be carry-over from other donors' samples. This chain's CDR3 is CASSPRAGGINIQYF. The CDR3 DNA reads TGTGCCAGCAGCCCCCGGGCGGGAGGGATAAACATTCAGTACTTC.